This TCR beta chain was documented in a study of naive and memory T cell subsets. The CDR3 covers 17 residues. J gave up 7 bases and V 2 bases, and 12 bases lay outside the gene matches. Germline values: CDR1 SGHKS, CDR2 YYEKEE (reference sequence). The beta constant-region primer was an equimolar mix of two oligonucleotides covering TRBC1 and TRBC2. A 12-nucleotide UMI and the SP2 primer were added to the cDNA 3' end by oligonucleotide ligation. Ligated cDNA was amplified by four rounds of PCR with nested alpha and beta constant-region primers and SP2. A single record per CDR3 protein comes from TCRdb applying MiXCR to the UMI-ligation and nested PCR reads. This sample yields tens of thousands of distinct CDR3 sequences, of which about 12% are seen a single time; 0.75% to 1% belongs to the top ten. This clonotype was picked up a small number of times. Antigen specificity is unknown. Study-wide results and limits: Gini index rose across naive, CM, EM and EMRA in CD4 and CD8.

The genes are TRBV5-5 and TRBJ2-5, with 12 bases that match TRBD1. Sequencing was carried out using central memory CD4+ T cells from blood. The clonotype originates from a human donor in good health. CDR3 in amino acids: CASSLLPGQGASGTQYF. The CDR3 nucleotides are TGTGCCAGCAGCTTACTACCGGGACAGGGGGCCAGCGGGACCCAGTACTTC.